The source of this T cell receptor beta chain is a study of OX40 agonist ivuxolimab in advanced cancers. Study at large: An anti-OX40 (CD134) antibody with agonistic activity, ivuxolimab, was administered to patients.

Comment on this clone: Its specificity is not known.

The germline V and J ends were trimmed by 6 bases and 10 bases, with 26 bases remaining between them. This CDR3 has 16 amino acids. CDR1 ENHRY and CDR2 SYGVKD come from the germline V gene. Profiling relied on immunoSEQ multiplex PCR, and the TCRdb table lists in-frame clones only, not all of them. The table has tens of thousands of clones, around 84% seen once. Whole-study results and caveats: Expansion of clones was among the lowest in partial responders at 0.1-3.0 mg/kg.

Individuals having autoimmune disease history or systemic immunosuppression were not enrolled. The gene calls are TRBV10-3 and TRBJ2-3, with TRBD2 as a possible D gene (6 bases). This material consisted of CD4+ or CD8+ T cells sorted from blood, taken in a trial of the OX40 agonist ivuxolimab. The receptor comes from an adult with an advanced solid tumor such as melanoma, head and neck, liver or kidney cancer. CDR3 loop: CAIRELGQGLTSAQYF. The CDR3 coding sequence is TGTGCCATCAGGGAGCTGGGGCAGGGACTGACCTCGGCGCAGTATTTT.